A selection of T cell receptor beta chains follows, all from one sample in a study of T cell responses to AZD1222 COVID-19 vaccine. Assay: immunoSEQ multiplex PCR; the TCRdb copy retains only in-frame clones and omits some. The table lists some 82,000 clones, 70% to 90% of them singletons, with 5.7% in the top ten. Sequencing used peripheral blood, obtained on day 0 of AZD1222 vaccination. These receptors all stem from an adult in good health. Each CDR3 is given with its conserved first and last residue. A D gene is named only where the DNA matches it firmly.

CATSRAQGFPTDTQYF	TRBV15	16	TRBJ2-3	-
CASSSATDRNQPQHF	TRBV6-5	15	TRBJ1-5	-
CASSWGGSSGNTIYF	TRBV5-1	15	TRBJ1-3	-
CASSQSDSEQFF	TRBV7-8	12	TRBJ2-1	-
CASISGTTSTDTQYF	TRBV6-5	15	TRBJ2-3	-
CAWNLDRAYGYTF	TRBV30	13	TRBJ1-2	TRBD1
CASSLAGVSYGYTF	TRBV5-5	14	TRBJ1-2	-
CASTMGGGLGYTF	TRBV27	13	TRBJ1-2	-
CASTNPGSSYNSPLHF	TRBV19	16	TRBJ1-6	-
CASSQEGDRGWGTEAFF	TRBV4-1	17	TRBJ1-1	TRBD1
CASSLGTARPEAFF	TRBV5-1	14	TRBJ1-1	-
CASSSDLVSYEQYF	TRBV5-4	14	TRBJ2-7	-
CASSVSWGQGEEKLFF	TRBV2	16	TRBJ1-4	TRBD1
CASSRQGDRSPLHF	TRBV14	14	TRBJ1-6	TRBD1
CATSRAPGGLENTEAFF	TRBV15	17	TRBJ1-1	-
CATSRDRIGNQPQHF	TRBV15	15	TRBJ1-5	-
CASSHMGTVRVMNTEAFF	TRBV18	18	TRBJ1-1	TRBD1
CASSPASSGGGITDTQYF	TRBV5-1	18	TRBJ2-3	TRBD2
CASSLHGEGTQYF	TRBV5-1	13	TRBJ2-5	TRBD2
CASSNRLAGGYNEQFF	TRBV10-2	16	TRBJ2-1	TRBD2
CASSLQGDTDTQYF	TRBV4-1	14	TRBJ2-3	TRBD1
CASRSGLAGATSYEQYF	TRBV7-8	17	TRBJ2-7	TRBD2
CASTRLNTEAFF	TRBV19	12	TRBJ1-1	-
CASKGYSNQPQHF	TRBV6-5	13	TRBJ1-5	-